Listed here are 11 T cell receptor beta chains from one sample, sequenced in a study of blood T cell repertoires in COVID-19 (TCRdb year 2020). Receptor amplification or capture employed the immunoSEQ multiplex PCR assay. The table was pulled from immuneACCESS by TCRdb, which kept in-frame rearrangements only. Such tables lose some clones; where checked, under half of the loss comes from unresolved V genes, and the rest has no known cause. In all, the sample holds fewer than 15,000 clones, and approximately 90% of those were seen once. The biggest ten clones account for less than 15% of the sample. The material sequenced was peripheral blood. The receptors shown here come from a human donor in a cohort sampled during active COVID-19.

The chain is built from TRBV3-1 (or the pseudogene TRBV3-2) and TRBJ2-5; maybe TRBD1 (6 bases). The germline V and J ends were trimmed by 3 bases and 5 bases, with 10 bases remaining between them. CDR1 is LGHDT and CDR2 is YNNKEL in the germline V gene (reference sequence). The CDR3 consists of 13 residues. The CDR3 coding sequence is TGTGCCAGCAGCCAGTGGGACACGGAGACCCAGTACTTC. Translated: CASSQWDTETQYF.

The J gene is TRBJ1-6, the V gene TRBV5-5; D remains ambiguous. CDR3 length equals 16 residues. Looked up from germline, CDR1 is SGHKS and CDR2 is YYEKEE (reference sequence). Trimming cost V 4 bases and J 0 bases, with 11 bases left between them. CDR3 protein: CASSQEGLSYNSPLHF. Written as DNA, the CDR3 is TGTGCCAGCAGCCAGGAGGGTCTCTCCTATAATTCACCCCTCCACTTT.

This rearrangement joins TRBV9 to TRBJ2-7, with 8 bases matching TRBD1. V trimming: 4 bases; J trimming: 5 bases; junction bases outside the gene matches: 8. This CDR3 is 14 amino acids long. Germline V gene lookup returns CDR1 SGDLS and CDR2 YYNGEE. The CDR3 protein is CASSSGDRLDEQYF. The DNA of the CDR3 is TGTGCCAGCAGCTCCGGGGACAGGCTCGACGAGCAGTACTTC.

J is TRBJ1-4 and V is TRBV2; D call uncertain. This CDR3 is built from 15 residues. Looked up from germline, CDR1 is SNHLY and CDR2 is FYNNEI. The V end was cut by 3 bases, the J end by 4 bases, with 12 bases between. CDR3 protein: CASSEGAARNEKLFF. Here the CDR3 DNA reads TGTGCCAGCAGTGAGGGAGCTGCCCGTAATGAAAAACTGTTTTTT.

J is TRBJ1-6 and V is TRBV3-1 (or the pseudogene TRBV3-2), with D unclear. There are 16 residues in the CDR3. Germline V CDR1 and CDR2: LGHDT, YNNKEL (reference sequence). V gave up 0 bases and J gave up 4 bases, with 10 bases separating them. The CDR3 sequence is CASSQEICGYNSPLHF. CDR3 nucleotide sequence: TGTGCCAGCAGCCAAGAAATATGCGGATATAATTCACCCCTCCACTTT.

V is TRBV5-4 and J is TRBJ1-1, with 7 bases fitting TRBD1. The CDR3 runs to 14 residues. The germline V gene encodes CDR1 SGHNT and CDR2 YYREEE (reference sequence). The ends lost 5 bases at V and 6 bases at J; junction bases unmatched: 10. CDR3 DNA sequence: TGTGCCAGCAGACGCGAGACAGGGCAGGCTGAAGCTTTCTTT. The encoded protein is CASRRETGQAEAFF.

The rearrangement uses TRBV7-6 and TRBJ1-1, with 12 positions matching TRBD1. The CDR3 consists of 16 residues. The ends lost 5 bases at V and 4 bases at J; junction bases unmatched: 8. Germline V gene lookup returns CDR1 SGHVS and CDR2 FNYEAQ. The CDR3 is CASSLGTGGLVTEAFF. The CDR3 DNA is TGTGCCAGCAGCCTAGGGACAGGGGGCCTTGTCACTGAAGCTTTCTTT.

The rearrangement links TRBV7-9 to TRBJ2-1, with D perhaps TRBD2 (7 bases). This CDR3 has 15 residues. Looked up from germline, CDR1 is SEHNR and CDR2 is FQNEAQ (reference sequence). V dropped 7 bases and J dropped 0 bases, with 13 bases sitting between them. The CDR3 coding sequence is TGTGCCAGCACCGAGGGGGGGAGCTCCTACAATGAGCAGTTCTTC. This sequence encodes CASTEGGSSYNEQFF.

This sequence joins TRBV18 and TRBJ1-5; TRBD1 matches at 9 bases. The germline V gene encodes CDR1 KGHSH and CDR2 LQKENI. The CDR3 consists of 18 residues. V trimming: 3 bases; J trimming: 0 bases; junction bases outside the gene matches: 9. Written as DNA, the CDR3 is TGTGCCAGCTCACCGAGACAGGGGGTCTTAAATAGCAATCAGCCCCAGCATTTT. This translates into CASSPRQGVLNSNQPQHF.

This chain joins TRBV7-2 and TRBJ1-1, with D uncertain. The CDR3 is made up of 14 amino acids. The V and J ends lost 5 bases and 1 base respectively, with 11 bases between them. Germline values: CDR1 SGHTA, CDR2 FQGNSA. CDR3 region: CASSLYTANTEAFF. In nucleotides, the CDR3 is TGTGCCAGCAGCCTTTATACAGCGAACACTGAAGCTTTCTTT.

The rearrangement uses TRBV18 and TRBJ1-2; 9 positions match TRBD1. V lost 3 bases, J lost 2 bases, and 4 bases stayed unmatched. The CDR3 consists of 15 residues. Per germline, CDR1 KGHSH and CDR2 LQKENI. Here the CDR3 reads CASSPPGTGNYGYTF. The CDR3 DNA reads TGTGCCAGCTCACCGCCCGGGACAGGGAACTATGGCTACACCTTC.